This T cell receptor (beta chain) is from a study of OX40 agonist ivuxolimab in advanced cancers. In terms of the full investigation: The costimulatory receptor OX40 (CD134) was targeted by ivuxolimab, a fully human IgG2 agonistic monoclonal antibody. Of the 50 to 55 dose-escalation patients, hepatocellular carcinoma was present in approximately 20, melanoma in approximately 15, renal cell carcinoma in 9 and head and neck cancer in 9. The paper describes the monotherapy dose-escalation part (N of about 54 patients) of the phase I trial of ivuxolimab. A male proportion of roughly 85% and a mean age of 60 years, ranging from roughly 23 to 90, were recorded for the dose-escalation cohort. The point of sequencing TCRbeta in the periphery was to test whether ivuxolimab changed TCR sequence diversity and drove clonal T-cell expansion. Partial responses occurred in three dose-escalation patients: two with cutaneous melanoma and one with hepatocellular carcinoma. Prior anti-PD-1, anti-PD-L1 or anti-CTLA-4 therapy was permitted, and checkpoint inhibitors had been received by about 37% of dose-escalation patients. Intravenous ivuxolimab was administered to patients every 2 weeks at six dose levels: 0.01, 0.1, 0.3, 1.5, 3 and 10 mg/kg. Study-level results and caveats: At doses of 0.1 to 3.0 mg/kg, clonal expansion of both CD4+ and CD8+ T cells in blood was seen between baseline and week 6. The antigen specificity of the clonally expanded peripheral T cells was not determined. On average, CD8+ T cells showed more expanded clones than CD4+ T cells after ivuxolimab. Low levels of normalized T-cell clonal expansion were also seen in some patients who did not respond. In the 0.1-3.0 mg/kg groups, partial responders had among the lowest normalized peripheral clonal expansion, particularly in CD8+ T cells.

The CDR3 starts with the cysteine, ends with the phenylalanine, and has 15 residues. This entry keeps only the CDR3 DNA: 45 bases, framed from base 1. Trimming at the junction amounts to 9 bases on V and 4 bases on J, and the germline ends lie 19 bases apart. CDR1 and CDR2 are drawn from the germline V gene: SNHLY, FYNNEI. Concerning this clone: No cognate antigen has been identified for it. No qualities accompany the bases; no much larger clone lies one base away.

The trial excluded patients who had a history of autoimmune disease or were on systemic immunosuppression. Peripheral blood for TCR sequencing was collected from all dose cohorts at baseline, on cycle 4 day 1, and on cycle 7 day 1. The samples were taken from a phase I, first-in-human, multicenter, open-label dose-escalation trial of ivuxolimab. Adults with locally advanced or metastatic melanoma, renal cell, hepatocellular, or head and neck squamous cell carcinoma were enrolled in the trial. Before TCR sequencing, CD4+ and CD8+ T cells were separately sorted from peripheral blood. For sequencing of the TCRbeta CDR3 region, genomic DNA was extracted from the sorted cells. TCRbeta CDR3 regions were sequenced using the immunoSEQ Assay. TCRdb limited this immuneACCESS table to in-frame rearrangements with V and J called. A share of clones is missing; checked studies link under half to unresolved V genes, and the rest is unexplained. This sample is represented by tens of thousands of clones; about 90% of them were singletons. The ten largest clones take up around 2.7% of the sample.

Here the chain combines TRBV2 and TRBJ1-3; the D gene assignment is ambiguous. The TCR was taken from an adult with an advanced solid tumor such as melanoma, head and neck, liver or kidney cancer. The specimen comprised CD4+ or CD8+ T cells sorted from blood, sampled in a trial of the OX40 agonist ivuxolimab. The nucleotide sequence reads TGTGCCAGTCTAACCCCGGGCCCTATAGGAAACACCATATATTTT. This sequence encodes CASLTPGPIGNTIYF.